This T cell receptor beta chain was retrieved from a study of shared clonotypes between healthy human individuals. The authors distributed each subset's genomic DNA evenly over several immunoSEQ plates. Assay: immunoSEQ multiplex PCR; the TCRdb copy retains only in-frame clones and omits some. The repertoire includes about 960,000 clones, over 75% of them detected once, and around 1.5% sits in the top ten. Germline values: CDR1 SGHVS, CDR2 FQNEAQ. Trimming took 5 bases from V and 7 from J; bases not matched to a gene: 5. The CDR3 contains 14 residues. Only a few counts were recorded for this clone. Sequencing was performed on memory CD4+ T cells sorted from blood. Stated subset: CD45RA-negative fraction. This clonotype originated in a man aged 18 to 35 in good health. The chain is built from TRBV7-8 and TRBJ1-4; 9 bases align to TRBD1. CDR3 coding DNA: TGTGCCAGCAGCCACGAGACAGGGGGTGAAAAACTGTTTTTT. Its protein product is CASSHETGGEKLFF.